A selection of T cell receptor beta chains follows, all from one sample in a study of CD8+ T cells in alopecia areata. Data came from immunoSEQ multiplex PCR; TCRdb stores just in-frame clones and leaves some out. The sample records approximately 66,000 clones, 60% being singletons. The material sequenced was CD8+ T cells sorted from blood, taken at week 0. All receptors derive from a human donor with alopecia areata. Each CDR3 is given with its conserved first and last residue.

v_call cdr3_aa
TRBV9 CASSGTGTPSGETQYF
TRBV15 CATSRTSGSGDTQYF
TRBV19 CASKGQGDSETQYF
TRBV30 CAWEQGPEQYF
TRBV7-3 CASSPTDGEGYNEQFF
TRBV30 CSTGSSYEQYF
TRBV4-3 CASSQDPRGGGARTQYF
TRBV4-3 CASSQDTGLHGGYTF
TRBV7-9 CASSLATGVDQPQHF
TRBV6-5 CASSYLADQGEQYF
TRBV2 CASSELAGSSTDTQYF
TRBV7-9 CASSRTQQDYYEQYF
TRBV18 CASSHPTGLAEGDTQYF
TRBV27 CASSPLGVSETQYF
TRBV7-3 CATGAGGVKETQYF
TRBV29-1 CSVEVAQGYEAFF
TRBV30 CAWTGGVVTGELFF
TRBV9 CASSVVPSQETQYF
TRBV9 CASSPSLRQGMAF
TRBV4-2 CASSQDRTGYTSYEQYF
TRBV7-9 CASSLERGNIQYF
TRBV29-1 CSVDSYNEQFF
TRBV25-1 CASSASRGPSPEAFF
TRBV30 CAWSWGGFGTSEQFF
TRBV9 CASSHWDSPYEQYF
TRBV30 CAWSVGPATGELFF